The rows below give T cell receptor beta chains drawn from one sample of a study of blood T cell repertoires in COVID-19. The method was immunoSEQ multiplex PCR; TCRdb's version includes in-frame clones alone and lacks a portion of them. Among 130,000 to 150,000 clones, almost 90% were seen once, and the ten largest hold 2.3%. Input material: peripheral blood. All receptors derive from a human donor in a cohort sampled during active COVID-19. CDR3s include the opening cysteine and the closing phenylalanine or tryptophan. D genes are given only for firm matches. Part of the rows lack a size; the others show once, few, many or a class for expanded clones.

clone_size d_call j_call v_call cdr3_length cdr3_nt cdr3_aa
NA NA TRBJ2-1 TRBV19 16 TGTGCCAGTAGTATAGATGCGGGGCGTTCCTACAATGAGCAGTTCTTC CASSIDAGRSYNEQFF
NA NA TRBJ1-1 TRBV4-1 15 TGCGCCAGCAGCCCCCGTCGGGGGGGGGACACTGAAGCTTTCTTT CASSPRRGGDTEAFF
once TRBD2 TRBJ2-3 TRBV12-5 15 TGTGCTAGCCCAGTCACTAGCGCTTACACAGATACGCAGTATTTT CASPVTSAYTDTQYF
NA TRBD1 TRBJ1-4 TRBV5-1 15 TGCGCCAGCAGCTCCCTCCGGGACAGGGATGAAAAACTGTTTTTT CASSSLRDRDEKLFF
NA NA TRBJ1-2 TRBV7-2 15 TGTGCCAGCAGCTTAGCGCTAGGTGACAGCCGTTGGTACACCTTC CASSLALGDSRWYTF
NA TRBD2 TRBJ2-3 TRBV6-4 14 TGTGCCAGCAGTGAAGGTCTAGCGGGGGGGGTACAGTATTTT CASSEGLAGGVQYF
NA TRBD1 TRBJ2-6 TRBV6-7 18 TGTGCCAGCAGGTACCCACAGGGGGGCCTCTCTGGGGCCAACGTCCTGACTTTC CASRYPQGGLSGANVLTF
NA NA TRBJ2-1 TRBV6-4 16 TGTGCCAGCAGTGACTGGTCTTTAGACAGGCCGTCCGAGCAGTTCTTC CASSDWSLDRPSEQFF
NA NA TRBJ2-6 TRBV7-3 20 TGTGCCAGCAGCTTAAAAGGTCGTCAGCTACCTAGCTCTGGGGCCAACGTCCTGACTTTC CASSLKGRQLPSSGANVLTF
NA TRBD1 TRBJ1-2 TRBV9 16 TGTGCCAGCAGCGTAGGAGGGACAGCCTCTAACTATGGCTACACCTTC CASSVGGTASNYGYTF
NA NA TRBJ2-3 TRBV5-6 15 TGTGCCAGCAGCGGGCGGCTAGCCGTGGGAGATACGCAGTATTTT CASSGRLAVGDTQYF
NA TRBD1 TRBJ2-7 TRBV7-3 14 TGTGCCAGCAGCCCGACAGGGGATTCCTACGAGCAGTACTTC CASSPTGDSYEQYF